This T cell receptor (beta chain) appears in the sequencing data of a study of cytomegalovirus exposure and HLA in healthy donors (dated by TCRdb to the late 2010s). In the study overall: In an earlier analysis of approximately 500 of the donors, around 290 Gb of sequence data and roughly 100 million unique TCR beta sequences from roughly 200 million T cells were reported. The study profiled the T cell repertoires of some 610 subjects by immunosequencing and related them to cytomegalovirus serostatus. The number of typed donors differed by locus: about 620-630 for A, B, C, DRB1 and DQB1; approximately 520 for DQA1; about 600 for DPA1; and 450 to 480 for DPB1. An earlier analysis of roughly 600 of the donors used high-throughput TCR beta sequencing to judge whether each TCR beta V gene segment behaved as functional or pseudogenic. Across roughly 420 genotyped donors of the cohort, an average of 235,054 unique TCR beta nucleotide sequences per donor were sequenced, and roughly 18% of those sequences were non-productive. Besides the first cohort of more than 650 subjects, a separate validation cohort made up of over 100 different subjects was used. The aim of the study was to test whether cataloging public T cell receptors could identify signatures of past pathogen exposure. All discovery cohort repertoires had been generated on a single sequencing platform. Class I and class II HLA loci were covered by the typing at four-digit resolution. In a later analysis, previously published TCR beta repertoires from 550 to 750 donors were re-analyzed and high-resolution HLA genotyping was added so that TCR occurrence patterns could be studied. A handful of DR-DQ haplotypes were handled as single units for association and clustering because linkage in the cohort was strong. Among the 398 genotyped donors, 81% belonged to the genetic ancestry cluster associated with self-reported Caucasian donors. Roughly 290 gigabases of sequencing data and tens of millions of unique TCR sequences made up an early release that covered 500 to 700 HLA-typed donors. Donor age, sex, ethnicity and CMV serostatus were compiled together with the repertoire data. In the later analysis, no new phenotypic data were used to find candidate immune exposures; instead, reliance was placed on TCR beta sequences and their occurrence across donors. High-throughput TCR immunosequencing, statistical association of individual TCRs with disease status, and machine learning were combined to predict cytomegalovirus infection status. A later genetic analysis used genome-wide SNP genotypes for about three fifths of the 666 donors, treating that subset as a discovery cohort.

Concerning this clone: Its binding antigen is unknown. No much larger clone exists at a distance of one base, and base qualities are not known.

In total, roughly 670 healthy bone marrow donors made up the cohort. Cohort members were all nominally healthy when sampled, although unrecorded immune exposures were likely present. The donor was CMV seropositive and belonged to the group of over 250 seropositive cohort members. A peripheral blood sample was collected from each donor, and TCR beta sequencing was performed on peripheral blood mononuclear cells. Genomic DNA was extracted from the blood cell samples with the Qiagen DNeasy Blood Extraction Kit. Results and caveats for the whole study, not just this receptor: Roughly uniform sequencing depth across donors was assumed in presence/absence analyses, although this assumption may not hold. In the study, about 150 TCR beta chains were listed as associated with cytomegalovirus. In this cohort, only TCR beta chains were sequenced, and detectable features were limited by the absence of alpha or paired-chain data. When HLA alleles, especially DR and DQ, strongly co-occurred, TCR associations were difficult to assign to individual alleles. In a later analysis, HLA-associated TCR beta chains were found to be more clonally expanded and to have lower generation probabilities than equally common non-associated chains. HLA typing was unavailable for some donors at each locus, so association tests used only the typed subset. In both the original and validation cohorts, the classifier was reported to diagnose cytomegalovirus status with high specificity and sensitivity. Most TCR sequences were seen in very few donors, while some public TCRs were found in many individuals. A further reported finding was that TCR beta sequences accurately predicted the HLA-A and HLA-B alleles for most subjects in the first cohort. Immune exposure information for the cohort was limited to CMV serostatus. Several of the top co-occurrence clusters appeared to be linked to parvovirus B19, influenza, CMV and Epstein-Barr virus, according to a later analysis. According to the authors, the approach could potentially be generalized to other disease states and immunological phenotypes. The sequencing pipeline was judged likely to have produced a cluster of highly shared sequence variants as a technical artifact. Linkage disequilibrium might explain the correlated functional status among segregating V segments, but an unknown experimental factor could not be excluded. Because the 87-base-pair reads could not distinguish some IMGT-functional V segments, including TRBV6-2 and TRBV6-3, those segments were excluded. Most CMV-associated TCR beta chains appeared to be HLA-restricted in a later analysis, and the HLA associations seemed to be driven largely by CMV exposure. A later analysis associated around 16,000 TCR beta sequences with specific HLA alleles at a false discovery rate of 0.05. Three of the identified cytomegalovirus-associated TCR beta chains were confirmed in vitro to be specific for cytomegalovirus antigens. The earlier analysis of 587 of the donors excluded some 16 rarely observed V segments, including chromosome 9 orphons, because counts were too low. Compared with the roughly 700-donor mean, donors in an Asian-associated ancestry cluster had fewer N-insertions in productive TCRs, according to a later genetic analysis. A later analysis found that TCR association rates varied across HLA loci, with DRB1 alleles showing the most associated TCRs and HLA-C alleles the fewest. V-gene and J-gene trimming of TCR beta chains was associated with a missense DCLRE1C variant in a later genetic analysis, and the association was replicated in an independent cohort. In an earlier analysis of more than 500 of the donors, most TCR beta V segments appeared in productive rearrangements about 90% or about 30% of the time, broadly matching IMGT annotations.

Library prep was done by the immunoSEQ multiplex PCR assay. A mixture of 60 forward primers for TCR Vbeta segments and 13 reverse primers for TCR Jbeta segments was used in the multiplex PCR. Amplification of the CDR3 region of rearranged TCR beta genes was performed with a multiplex PCR assay on genomic DNA. The amplified TCR beta libraries were sequenced on the Illumina HiSeq System as 87-base-pair reads. The authors' pipeline ran thus. Across the 640 or so repertoires, a later analysis counted 60 million to 90 million unique TCR beta chains, 8.5 million to 12 million of which were shared by at least two donors. A nearest-neighbor algorithm error-corrected the raw reads and collapsed the reads into unique sequences, merging closely related sequences to remove PCR and sequencing errors. To assign V, D and J gene segments, CDR3 sequences were aligned to IMGT reference sequences. For a sequence to be retained, a match of at least six nucleotides to both a V gene segment and a J gene segment was required. Rearrangements were called productive when the CDR3 lacked stop codons and stayed in frame with V and J; all others were non-productive. Following IMGT convention, CDR3 was defined as the stretch from the second conserved V-encoded cysteine up to the conserved J-encoded phenylalanine. The earlier analysis of around 640 of the donors excluded sequences that lacked an unambiguous match to a single V gene segment. An earlier analysis of several hundred of the donors called V segments functional above 56.7% productive rearrangements and segregating when the between-donor standard deviation exceeded 5%. A statistical classification framework was built to diagnose cytomegalovirus status from the catalog of TCR beta chain sequences. In a later analysis, V and J genes were assigned by comparing TCR nucleotide sequences against IMGT/GENE-DB human TR gene sequences. The TCRdist pipeline was used in a later analysis to assign CDR3 sequences and most-parsimonious VDJ recombination scenarios. In a later analysis, each TCR beta chain was defined by its CDR3 amino acid sequence together with its V-gene family, and reads lacking a unique V-gene family were excluded. As a way to deal with suspected cross-contamination and a sequencing artifact, a later analysis dropped nearly 600 nucleotide sequences that were highly shared and had low generation probability. In a later analysis, a clonal expansion index was calculated for each public chain from normalized within-repertoire ranks of inferred template counts. A later analysis computed generation probabilities with a VDJ recombination model fitted to out-of-frame rearrangements, and checked the results against IGoR. Hypergeometric tests were used in a later analysis to score TCR-TCR, TCR-HLA and TCR-CMV co-occurrence, with a repertoire-size bias correction applied to the TCR pairs. False discovery rates were estimated in a later analysis by permuting HLA or CMV assignments 20 times. A later analysis grouped co-occurring TCRs with DBSCAN, adding TCRdist sequence similarity when clustering within HLA-allele-positive subsets. Repertoires with fewer than 30,000 or more than 120,000 public chains, plus five repertoires with anomalous nucleotide sharing, were excluded from co-occurrence clustering. This is the immuneACCESS table as TCRdb keeps it, with only in-frame sequences that have V and J called. A part of the clones is gone; compared with another copy, unresolved V genes explain less than half, and the rest is unexplained. V and J calls and clone size are given by that table; D and trimming were obtained from the DNA. For this sample there are approximately 160,000 clones; about 85% appear just once. Together, the top ten hold 1.3% of the sample.

There are 17 amino acids in the CDR3, from cysteine to phenylalanine inclusive. CDR3 DNA is the only sequence kept; it has 51 bases, read in frame from the first base. CDR1 and CDR2 (GTSNPN, SVGIG) derive from the germline V gene (reference sequence). Germline trimming: 3 bases from V, 4 bases from J; junction bases outside gene matches: 12. This sequence was found in a man aged 45-65 years in good health and CMV-seropositive. Sequencing was carried out using PBMCs. The chain uses TRBV30 and TRBJ1-2, with 12 central nucleotides matching TRBD1. The sequenced DNA: TGTGCCTGGAGGACCCCGGGACAGGGGGCGCGGGGCTATGGCTACACCTTC. Its translation is CAWRTPGQGARGYGYTF.